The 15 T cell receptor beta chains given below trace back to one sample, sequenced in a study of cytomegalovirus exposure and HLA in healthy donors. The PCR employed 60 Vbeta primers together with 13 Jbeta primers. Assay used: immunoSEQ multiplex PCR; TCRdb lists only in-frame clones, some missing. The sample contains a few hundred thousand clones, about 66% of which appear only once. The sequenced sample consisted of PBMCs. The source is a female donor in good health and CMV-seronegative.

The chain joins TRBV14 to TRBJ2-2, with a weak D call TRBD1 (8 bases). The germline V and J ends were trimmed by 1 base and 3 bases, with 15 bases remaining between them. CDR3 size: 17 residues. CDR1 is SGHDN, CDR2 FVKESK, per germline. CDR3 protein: CASSQARTGRDTGELFF. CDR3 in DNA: TGTGCCAGCAGCCAAGCGAGGACAGGGAGGGACACCGGGGAGCTGTTTTTT. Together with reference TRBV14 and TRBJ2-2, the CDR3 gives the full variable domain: EAGVTQFPSHSVIEKGQTVTLRCDPISGHDNLYWYRRVMGKEIKFLLHFVKESKQDESGMPNNRFLAERTGGTYSTLKVQPAELEDSGVYFCASSQARTGRDTGELFFGEGSRLTVL.

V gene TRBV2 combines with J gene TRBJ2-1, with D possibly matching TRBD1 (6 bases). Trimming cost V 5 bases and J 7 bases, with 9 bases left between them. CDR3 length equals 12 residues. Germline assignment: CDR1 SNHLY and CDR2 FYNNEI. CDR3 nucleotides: TGTGCCAGCAGTCCACAGGGAAATGAGCAGTTCTTC. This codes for CASSPQGNEQFF.

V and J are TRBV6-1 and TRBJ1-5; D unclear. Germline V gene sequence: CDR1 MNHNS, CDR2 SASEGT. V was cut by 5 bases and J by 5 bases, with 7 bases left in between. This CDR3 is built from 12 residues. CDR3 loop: CASSSFHQPQHF. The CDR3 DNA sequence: TGTGCCAGCAGTTCTTTCCATCAGCCCCAGCATTTT.

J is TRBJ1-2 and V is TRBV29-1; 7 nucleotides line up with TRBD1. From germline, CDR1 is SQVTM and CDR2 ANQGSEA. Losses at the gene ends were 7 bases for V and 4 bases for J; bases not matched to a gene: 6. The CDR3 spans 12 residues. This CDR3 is CSAGTASYGYTF. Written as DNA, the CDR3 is TGCAGCGCTGGGACAGCCAGCTATGGCTACACCTTC. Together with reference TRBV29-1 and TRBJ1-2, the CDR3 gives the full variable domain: SAVISQKPSRDICQRGTSLTIQCQVDSQVTMMFWYRQQPGQSLTLIATANQGSEATYESGFVIDKFPISRPNLTFSTLTVSNMSPEDSSIYLCSAGTASYGYTFGSGTRLTVV.

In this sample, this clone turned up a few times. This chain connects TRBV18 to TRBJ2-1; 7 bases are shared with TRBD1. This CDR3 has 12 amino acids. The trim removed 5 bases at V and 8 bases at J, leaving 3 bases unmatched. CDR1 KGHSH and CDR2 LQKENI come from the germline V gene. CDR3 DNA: TGTGCCAGCTCAGTTACAGGGGATGAGCAGTTCTTC. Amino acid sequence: CASSVTGDEQFF.

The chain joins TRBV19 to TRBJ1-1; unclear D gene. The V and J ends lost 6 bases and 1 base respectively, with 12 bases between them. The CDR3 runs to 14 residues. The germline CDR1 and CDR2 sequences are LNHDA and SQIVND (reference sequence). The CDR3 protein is CASSGLGWNTEAFF. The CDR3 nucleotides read TGTGCCAGTAGCGGACTCGGCTGGAACACTGAAGCTTTCTTT.

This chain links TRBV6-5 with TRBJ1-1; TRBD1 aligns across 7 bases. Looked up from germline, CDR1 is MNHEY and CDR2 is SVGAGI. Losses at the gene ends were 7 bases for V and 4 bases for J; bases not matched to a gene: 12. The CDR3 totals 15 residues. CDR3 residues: CASTDRVETTTEAFF. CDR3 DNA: TGTGCCAGCACCGACAGGGTTGAGACGACCACTGAAGCTTTCTTT.

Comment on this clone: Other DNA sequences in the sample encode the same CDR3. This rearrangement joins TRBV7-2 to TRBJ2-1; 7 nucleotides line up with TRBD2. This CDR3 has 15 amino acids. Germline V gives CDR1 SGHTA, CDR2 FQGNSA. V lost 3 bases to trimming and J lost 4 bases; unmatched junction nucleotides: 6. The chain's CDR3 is CASSLVGTTYNEQFF. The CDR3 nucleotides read TGTGCCAGCAGCTTGGTCGGGACTACGTACAATGAGCAGTTCTTC.

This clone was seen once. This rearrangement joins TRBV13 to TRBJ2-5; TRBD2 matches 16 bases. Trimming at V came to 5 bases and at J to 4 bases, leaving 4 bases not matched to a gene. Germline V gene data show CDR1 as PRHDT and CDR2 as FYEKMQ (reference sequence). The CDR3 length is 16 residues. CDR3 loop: CASSGTSGRAPETQYF. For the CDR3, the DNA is TGTGCCAGCAGCGGGACTAGCGGGAGGGCGCCAGAGACCCAGTACTTC.

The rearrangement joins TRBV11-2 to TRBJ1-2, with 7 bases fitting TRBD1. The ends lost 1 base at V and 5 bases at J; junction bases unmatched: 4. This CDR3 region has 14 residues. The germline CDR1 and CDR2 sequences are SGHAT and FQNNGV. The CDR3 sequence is CASSLGGQSYGYTF. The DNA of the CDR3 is TGTGCCAGCAGCTTAGGGGGACAGAGTTATGGCTACACCTTC.

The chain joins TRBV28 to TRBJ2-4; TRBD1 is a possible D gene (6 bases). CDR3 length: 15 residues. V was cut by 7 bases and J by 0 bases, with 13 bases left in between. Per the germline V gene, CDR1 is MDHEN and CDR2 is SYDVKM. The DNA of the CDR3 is TGTGCCAGCACCGACCCAGGGGTAGCCAAAAACATTCAGTACTTC. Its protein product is CASTDPGVAKNIQYF.

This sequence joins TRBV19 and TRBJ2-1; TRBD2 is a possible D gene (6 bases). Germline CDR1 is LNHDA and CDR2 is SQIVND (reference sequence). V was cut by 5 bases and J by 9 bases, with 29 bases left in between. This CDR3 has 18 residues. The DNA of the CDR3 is TGTGCCAGTAGTCCCGAAGGGCGGGGCCCCGCGGTTTGGGGTGAGCAGTTCTTC. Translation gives CASSPEGRGPAVWGEQFF.

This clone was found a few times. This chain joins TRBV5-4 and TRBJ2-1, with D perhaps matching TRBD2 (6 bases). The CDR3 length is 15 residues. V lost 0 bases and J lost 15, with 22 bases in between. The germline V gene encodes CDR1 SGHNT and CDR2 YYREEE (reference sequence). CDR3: CASSLASTGGLAWFF. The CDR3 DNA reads TGTGCCAGCAGCTTGGCTTCGACCGGAGGGCTAGCGTGGTTCTTC.

The CDR3 nucleotides are TGTGCCAGCAGGCGCCAAGCGGGAGTGGTAGATACGCAGTATTTT. It translates to CASRRQAGVVDTQYF. V is TRBV7-2 and J is TRBJ2-3; 8 bases map to TRBD2. Unmatched junction bases numbered 10, after V lost 6 bases and J lost 5 bases. The V gene's germline CDR1 is SGHTA and CDR2 FQGNSA. This CDR3 is built from 15 residues.

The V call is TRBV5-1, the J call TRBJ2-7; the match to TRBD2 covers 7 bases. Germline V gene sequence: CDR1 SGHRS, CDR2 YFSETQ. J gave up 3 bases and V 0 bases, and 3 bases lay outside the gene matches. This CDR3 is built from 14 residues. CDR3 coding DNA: TGCGCCAGCAGCTTGGGCAGGGAGGGCTACGAGCAGTACTTC. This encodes CASSLGREGYEQYF.